This TCR beta chain was retrieved from a study of cytomegalovirus exposure and HLA in healthy donors. Study-level points and caveats: Generally TCR sequences proved uncommon, though certain public TCRs appeared in numerous donors. Associated with cytomegalovirus, according to the listing, were 150 to 200 TCR beta chains.

The CDR3 is 17 residues long. J was trimmed by 2 bases and V by 0 bases; bases with no gene match: 8. CDR1 is LGHNA and CDR2 is YNFKEQ in the germline V gene. Measured with immunoSEQ multiplex PCR; TCRdb has only the in-frame clones, and not every one. The table lists about 260,000 clones, less than 95% of them singletons, with around 3.1% in the top ten. The donors were in the approximately 120-subject validation cohort, distinct from the roughly 700-subject first cohort. In its sample, this clone was seen once. Its antigen is unidentified. The chain carries TRBV4-2 and TRBJ2-7; 9 positions agree with TRBD2. This receptor was taken from a woman aged 25 to 39 in good health and CMV-seronegative. Sequencing was carried out using PBMCs. The CDR3 region is CASSQEASGNWAYEQYF. The CDR3 bases are TGTGCCAGCAGCCAAGAGGCTAGCGGGAATTGGGCCTACGAGCAGTACTTC.